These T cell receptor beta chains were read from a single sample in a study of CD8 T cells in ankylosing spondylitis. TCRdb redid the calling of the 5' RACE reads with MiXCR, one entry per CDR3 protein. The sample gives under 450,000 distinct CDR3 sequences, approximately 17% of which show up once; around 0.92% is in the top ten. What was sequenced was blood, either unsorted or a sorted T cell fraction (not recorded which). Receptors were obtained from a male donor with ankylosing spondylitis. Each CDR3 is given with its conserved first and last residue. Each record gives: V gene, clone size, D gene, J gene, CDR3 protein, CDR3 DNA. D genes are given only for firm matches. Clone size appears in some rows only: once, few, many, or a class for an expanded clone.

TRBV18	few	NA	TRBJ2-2	CASSPRDIGTGELFF	TGTGCCAGCTCGCCACGGGACATCGGCACCGGGGAGCTGTTTTTT
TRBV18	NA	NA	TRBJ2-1	CASSPYRGSSYNEQFF	TGTGCCAGCTCACCTTATAGGGGGTCTTCCTACAATGAGCAGTTCTTC
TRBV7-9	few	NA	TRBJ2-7	CASSHWEDRTYEQYF	TGTGCCAGCAGTCACTGGGAGGACAGGACCTACGAGCAGTACTTC
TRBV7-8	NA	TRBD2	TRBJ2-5	CASSLGRGKTSGTQETQYF	TGTGCCAGCAGCTTAGGCAGGGGGAAGACTAGCGGGACACAAGAGACCCAGTACTTC
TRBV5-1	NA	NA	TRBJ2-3	CASSLGWRSTDTQYF	TGCGCCAGCAGCCTAGGGTGGCGTAGCACAGATACGCAGTATTTT
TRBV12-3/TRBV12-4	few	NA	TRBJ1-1	CASRGGSGNTEAFF	TGTGCCAGCAGGGGCGGCTCGGGGAACACTGAAGCTTTCTTT
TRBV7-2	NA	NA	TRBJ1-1	CASSLGGWGTEAFF	TGTGCCAGCAGCTTAGGGGGATGGGGCACTGAAGCTTTCTTT
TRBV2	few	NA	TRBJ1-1	CASSARDIEAFF	TGTGCCAGCAGTGCCCGGGACATTGAAGCTTTCTTT
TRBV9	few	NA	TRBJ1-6	CASSVGTGPSSYNSPLHF	TGTGCCAGCAGCGTAGGGACTGGCCCGAGCTCCTATAATTCACCCCTCCACTTT
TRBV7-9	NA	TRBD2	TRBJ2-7	CASSLWPSGSYEQYF	TGTGCCAGCAGCTTATGGCCTAGCGGGTCCTACGAGCAGTACTTC
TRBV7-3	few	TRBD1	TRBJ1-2	CASSLAGGQSNYGYTF	TGTGCCAGCAGCCTCGCGGGGGGACAGTCAAACTATGGCTACACCTTC
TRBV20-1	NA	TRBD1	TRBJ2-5	CSASRGQGGETQYF	TGCAGTGCTAGTCGGGGACAGGGTGGAGAGACCCAGTACTTC
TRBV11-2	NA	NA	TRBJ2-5	CASSPGRQAPGTQYF	TGTGCCAGCAGCCCGGGACGACAAGCCCCCGGGACCCAGTACTTC
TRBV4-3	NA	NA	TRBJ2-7	CASSQDQTGWLAEQYF	TGCGCCAGCAGCCAAGATCAAACGGGCTGGCTTGCCGAGCAGTACTTC
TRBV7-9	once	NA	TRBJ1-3	CASSSQVSPRTGNTIYF	TGTGCCAGCAGCTCCCAGGTTTCCCCGCGAACCGGAAACACCATATATTTT
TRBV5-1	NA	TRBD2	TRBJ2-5	CASSGGTSGQETQYF	TGCGCCAGCAGCGGGGGGACTAGCGGGCAAGAGACCCAGTACTTC
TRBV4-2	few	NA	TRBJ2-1	CASSQDNRPGWGYHEQFF	TGTGCCAGCAGCCAAGATAATCGGCCAGGGTGGGGGTACCATGAGCAGTTCTTC
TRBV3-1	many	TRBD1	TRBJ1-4	CASSRDRASTNEKLFF	TGTGCCAGCAGTCGGGACAGGGCGAGCACTAATGAAAAACTGTTTTTT
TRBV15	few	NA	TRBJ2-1	CATSRDIQNEQFF	TGTGCCACCAGCAGAGACATTCAGAATGAGCAGTTCTTC
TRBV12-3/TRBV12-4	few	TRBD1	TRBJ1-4	CASSRQGAGEKLFF	TGTGCCAGCAGCCGACAGGGGGCGGGTGAAAAACTGTTTTTT
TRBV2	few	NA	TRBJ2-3	CASSPRPGVRTDTQYF	TGTGCCAGCAGTCCCCGCCCAGGGGTACGGACAGATACGCAGTATTTT
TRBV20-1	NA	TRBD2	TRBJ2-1	CSAPTSDEQFF	TGCAGTGCCCCCACTAGCGATGAGCAGTTCTTC
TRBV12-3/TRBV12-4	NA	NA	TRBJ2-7	CASSLGGILHEQYF	TGTGCCAGCAGCCTCGGGGGCATCTTGCACGAGCAGTACTTC
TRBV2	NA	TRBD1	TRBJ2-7	CASSPGQVMPGEQYF	TGTGCCAGCAGCCCGGGACAGGTCATGCCGGGAGAGCAGTACTTC
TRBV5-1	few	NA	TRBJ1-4	CASSLDSTTNEKLFF	TGCGCCAGCAGCTTGGACAGCACAACTAATGAAAAACTGTTTTTT
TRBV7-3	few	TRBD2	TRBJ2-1	CASSLMGSGSSNEQFF	TGTGCCAGCAGCTTAATGGGTAGCGGGAGCAGCAATGAGCAGTTCTTC
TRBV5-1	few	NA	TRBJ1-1	CASSRGGSETEAFF	TGCGCCAGCAGCCGTGGGGGGTCGGAGACTGAAGCTTTCTTT
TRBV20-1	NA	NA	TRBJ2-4	CSASRDRKTSEAKNIQYF	TGCAGTGCTAGTCGGGACCGTAAGACCTCGGAAGCCAAAAACATTCAGTACTTC
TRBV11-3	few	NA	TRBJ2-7	CASSLDGVYEQYF	TGTGCCAGCAGCTTAGATGGGGTTTACGAGCAGTACTTC
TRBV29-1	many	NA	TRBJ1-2	CSVNGVRGIYGYTF	TGCAGCGTGAACGGGGTGAGGGGGATCTATGGCTACACCTTC
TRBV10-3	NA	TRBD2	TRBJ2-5	CATEGTSGAWETQYF	TGTGCCACCGAGGGGACTAGCGGGGCGTGGGAGACCCAGTACTTC
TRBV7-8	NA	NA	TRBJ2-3	CASSFIAGRTQYF	TGTGCCAGCAGCTTCATTGCCGGCCGTACGCAGTATTTT
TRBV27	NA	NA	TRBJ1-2	CASSLSQAHSNYGYTF	TGTGCCAGCAGTTTATCACAGGCCCACTCTAACTATGGCTACACCTTC
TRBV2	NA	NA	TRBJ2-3	CASSEFGPQLQYF	TGTGCCAGCAGTGAATTTGGGCCCCAGTTACAGTATTTT
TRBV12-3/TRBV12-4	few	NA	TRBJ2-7	CASSLFRKGSNPYEQYF	TGTGCCAGCAGTTTATTTAGAAAGGGATCGAATCCCTACGAGCAGTACTTC
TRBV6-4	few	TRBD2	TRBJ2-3	CASSDSPSGASTDTQYF	TGTGCCAGCAGTGACTCGCCTAGCGGGGCGAGCACAGATACGCAGTATTTT
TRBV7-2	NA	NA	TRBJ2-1	CASSLDGLPYNEQFF	TGTGCCAGCAGCTTAGATGGCTTACCTTACAATGAGCAGTTCTTC
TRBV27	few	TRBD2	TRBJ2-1	CASSRVWDRATSGVNEQFF	TGTGCCAGCAGCCGCGTTTGGGACAGAGCTACTAGCGGGGTCAATGAGCAGTTCTTC
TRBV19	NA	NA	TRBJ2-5	CASSRSRDWETQYF	TGTGCCAGTAGTAGATCGAGGGATTGGGAGACCCAGTACTTC
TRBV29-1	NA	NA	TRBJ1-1	CSVGDWGTEAFF	TGCAGCGTTGGGGATTGGGGCACTGAAGCTTTCTTT
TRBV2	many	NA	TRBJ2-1	CASSDIGLTDEQFF	TGTGCCAGCAGTGACATAGGTTTGACTGACGAGCAGTTCTTC
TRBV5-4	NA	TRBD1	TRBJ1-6	CASSPDRGDSPLHF	TGTGCCAGCAGCCCGGACAGGGGCGATTCACCCCTCCACTTT
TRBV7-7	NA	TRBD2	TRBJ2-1	CASSLELAGGPREQFF	TGTGCCAGCAGCTTAGAGCTAGCGGGAGGGCCCAGGGAGCAGTTCTTC
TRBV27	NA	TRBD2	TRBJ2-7	CASSPGGTRIPWAYEQYF	TGTGCCAGCAGCCCGGGGGGGACTAGGATCCCTTGGGCCTACGAGCAGTACTTC
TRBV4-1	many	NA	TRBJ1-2	CASRQGPFGTPSGGYTF	TGCGCCAGCAGACAGGGACCCTTCGGGACGCCCTCGGGGGGCTACACCTTC
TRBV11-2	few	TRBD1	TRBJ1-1	CASSPGTGVLRDTEAFF	TGTGCCAGCAGCCCAGGGACAGGCGTTCTGAGGGACACTGAAGCTTTCTTT
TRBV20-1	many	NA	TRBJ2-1	CSAQEPLYNEQFF	TGCAGTGCCCAGGAGCCTCTTTACAATGAGCAGTTCTTC
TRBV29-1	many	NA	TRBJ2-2	CSVDAGVGNTGELFF	TGCAGCGTTGACGCAGGGGTGGGGAACACCGGGGAGCTGTTTTTT
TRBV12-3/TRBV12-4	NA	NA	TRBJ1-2	CASTRGLDLYGYTF	TGTGCCAGCACCAGAGGGCTTGACCTCTATGGCTACACCTTC
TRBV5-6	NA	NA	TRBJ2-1	CASRPNGGHNEQFF	TGTGCCAGCAGGCCTAACGGCGGCCACAATGAGCAGTTCTTC
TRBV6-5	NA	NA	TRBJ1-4	CASSYSGSGYLEKLFF	TGTGCCAGCAGTTACTCGGGTTCAGGGTATCTCGAAAAACTGTTTTTT
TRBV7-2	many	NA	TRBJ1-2	CASSPEFGGDYGYTF	TGTGCCAGCAGCCCCGAGTTTGGAGGGGACTATGGCTACACCTTC
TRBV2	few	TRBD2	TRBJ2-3	CASSESLAGGNTQYF	TGTGCCAGCAGTGAATCCCTAGCGGGAGGCAATACGCAGTATTTT
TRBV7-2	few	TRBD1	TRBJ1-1	CASRFRDSLTEAFF	TGTGCCAGCAGATTCCGGGACAGTCTGACTGAAGCTTTCTTT
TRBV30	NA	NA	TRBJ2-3	CARTAGPFPDTQYF	TGTGCCCGGACTGCGGGGCCGTTTCCGGATACGCAGTATTTT
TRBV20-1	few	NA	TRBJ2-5	CSAIYREETQYF	TGCAGTGCCATTTACAGAGAAGAGACCCAGTACTTC
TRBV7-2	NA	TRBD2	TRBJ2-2	CASRQTSGRVSGELFF	TGTGCCAGCAGACAAACTAGCGGGAGGGTCTCCGGGGAGCTGTTTTTT
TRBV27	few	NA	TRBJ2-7	CASSQRRDISYEQYF	TGTGCCAGCAGCCAGAGGAGGGACATCTCCTACGAGCAGTACTTC
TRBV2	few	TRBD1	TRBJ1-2	CASSVRTGKYGYTF	TGTGCCAGCAGCGTCCGGACAGGAAAATATGGCTACACCTTC
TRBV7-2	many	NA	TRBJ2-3	CASSSRTSTDTQYF	TGTGCCAGCAGCTCCCGGACTTCCACAGATACGCAGTATTTT